Listed below are T cell receptor beta chains from one sample, sequenced in a study of beta chain features in type 1 diabetes. The table came from immunoSEQ multiplex PCR; TCRdb's copy has only in-frame clones and leaves some out. The sample contains about 190,000 clones, about 7.9% of which appear only once. Input material: central memory CD4+ T cells from blood. The receptors originated from a man aged 18 to 30 with type 1 diabetes. CDR3s include the opening cysteine and the closing phenylalanine or tryptophan. The D gene is left open where the match is weak. Clone size, where shown, is once, few, many, or a class for clones that have expanded.

j_call d_call v_call clone_size cdr3_nt cdr3_aa
TRBJ2-5 TRBD1 TRBV14 . TGTGCCAGCAGCCTACAAGCGTTACAGGGGCGGGAGACCCAGTACTTC CASSLQALQGRETQYF
TRBJ2-5 . TRBV2 few TGTGCCAGCAGTGAGCCACAGGCCCACCAAGAGACCCAGTACTTC CASSEPQAHQETQYF
TRBJ2-2 . TRBV11-2 . TGTGCCAGCAGCTTATCGGCCGGGGAGCTGTTTTTT CASSLSAGELFF
TRBJ2-5 TRBD2 TRBV5-4 . TGTGCCAGCAGCTCCCCGACTAGCGGGGCTGAGACCCAGTACTTC CASSSPTSGAETQYF
TRBJ2-5 . TRBV28 few TGTGCCAGCAGTTTAGAAAACACAAAAGAGACCCAGTACTTC CASSLENTKETQYF
TRBJ2-3 TRBD2 TRBV15 few TGTGCCACCAGCAGTGGACTAGCGGGACCTTTAGATACGCAGTATTTT CATSSGLAGPLDTQYF
TRBJ2-1 TRBD2 TRBV5-1 . TGCGCCAGCAGCTTGGGTTCTGGCGGGAGGTACAATGAGCAGTTCTTC CASSLGSGGRYNEQFF
TRBJ2-7 . TRBV4-3 few TGCGCCAGCAGCCGCGAGCCGGGGAACTCCTACGAGCAGTACTTC CASSREPGNSYEQYF
TRBJ2-7 TRBD2 TRBV5-4 . TGTGCCAGCAGCAGCGCTTCGACGGGGGGCTACGAGCAGTACTTC CASSSASTGGYEQYF
TRBJ2-1 TRBD2 TRBV7-9 few TGTGCCAGCAGCACCGGGACTAGCGGGACCTACAATGAGCAGTTCTTC CASSTGTSGTYNEQFF
TRBJ1-2 . TRBV4-3 . TGCGCCAGCAGCCCCTCAGTAGTTGTCGGGGGTGGCTACACCTTC CASSPSVVVGGGYTF
TRBJ2-3 TRBD2 TRBV5-6 . TGTGCCAGCAGCTTGTGGTCTAGCGGGAGTTCGACAGATACGCAGTATTTT CASSLWSSGSSTDTQYF
TRBJ2-1 TRBD2 TRBV10-1 . TGCGCCAGCAGTGAGGTTAGCGGGGGGTCCTACAATGAGCAGTTCTTC CASSEVSGGSYNEQFF
TRBJ1-1 . TRBV11-2 few TGTGCCAGCAGCGTCAGGGGTTCTGAAGCTTTCTTT CASSVRGSEAFF
TRBJ1-2 . TRBV7-9 . TGTGCCAGCAGCCTCGGGGGTAACAACTATGGCTACACCTTC CASSLGGNNYGYTF
TRBJ2-3 . TRBV6-6 few TGTGCCAGCAGTCCGGGGGATACGCAGTATTTT CASSPGDTQYF
TRBJ2-2 TRBD1 TRBV7-2 few TGTGCCAGCAGCTTAAACCGGGACAGGGGATTAACCGGGGAGCTGTTTTTT CASSLNRDRGLTGELFF
TRBJ2-3 . TRBV27 few TGTGCCAGCAGTGCGCCACCAGGTAACACGCAGTATTTT CASSAPPGNTQYF
TRBJ2-1 TRBD1 TRBV5-4 . TGTGCCAGCAGCTTGGCAGGGGGCCCTAGCTCCTACAATGAGCAGTTCTTC CASSLAGGPSSYNEQFF
TRBJ2-1 TRBD1 TRBV18 few TGTGCCAGCTCAACAGGGGGAAATGAGCAGTTCTTC CASSTGGNEQFF
TRBJ2-3 . TRBV7-8 few TGTGCCAGCAGCTTAACTAGAGATACGCAGTATTTT CASSLTRDTQYF
TRBJ2-3 TRBD2 TRBV5-1 few TGCGCCAGCAGCGGAGCCGGGACTAGCGGCACAGATACGCAGTATTTT CASSGAGTSGTDTQYF
TRBJ2-1 . TRBV9 . TGTGCCAGCAGCCAAGGCTTCGCGGGCAATGAGCAGTTCTTC CASSQGFAGNEQFF
TRBJ2-7 TRBD1 TRBV5-1 few TGCGCCAGCAGCAAGGATGCAGGGGGCTTCTACGAGCAGTACTTC CASSKDAGGFYEQYF
TRBJ1-1 . TRBV7-9 . TGTGCCAGCAGCTTAAGACAGGAAAACACTGAAGCTTTCTTT CASSLRQENTEAFF
TRBJ1-5 TRBD1 TRBV28 few TGTGCCAGCAACTTTGGGACAGGCCTTAATCAGCCCCAGCATTTT CASNFGTGLNQPQHF
TRBJ2-7 TRBD1 TRBV5-1 . TGCGCCAGCAGCTTGGAGGACAGGGGTTACACTGAGCAGTACTTC CASSLEDRGYTEQYF
TRBJ1-2 TRBD1 TRBV5-6 . TGTGCCAGCAGCTTGGCAGGGGGCGTTAACTATGGCTACACCTTC CASSLAGGVNYGYTF
TRBJ2-5 TRBD1 TRBV5-1 few TGCGCCAGCAGCCCGCGGACAGGGGGCGTGGTAGAGACCCAGTACTTC CASSPRTGGVVETQYF
TRBJ1-2 . TRBV27 . TGTGCCAGCAGTCCCCCCGGGGTAGGAGGCTATGGCTACACCTTC CASSPPGVGGYGYTF
TRBJ2-6 TRBD2 TRBV9 . TGTGCCAGCAGCGTAGACGGGGGGGCATCTGGGGCCAACGTCCTGACTTTC CASSVDGGASGANVLTF
TRBJ1-5 . TRBV19 . TGTGCCAGTAGCTACGGACTGAGGCAGCCCCAGCATTTT CASSYGLRQPQHF
TRBJ2-5 TRBD2 TRBV6-6 . TGTGCCAGCACCGGGACTAGCGGGGGGGACAGCCAGTACTTC CASTGTSGGDSQYF
TRBJ2-5 TRBD2 TRBV7-9 few TGTGCCAGCAGCTCTCTGACCCGGACTAGCGTGAAGACCCAGTACTTC CASSSLTRTSVKTQYF
TRBJ2-1 . TRBV30 few TGTGCCTCGTCAGACAGAAGCTCCTACAATGAGCAGTTCTTC CASSDRSSYNEQFF
TRBJ1-4 . TRBV28 few TGTGCCAGCAGGAACACAGGGAGAGAAAAACTGTTTTTT CASRNTGREKLFF
TRBJ2-1 . TRBV18 few TGTGCCAGCTCACCAGGTGGCAGCTCCTACAATGAGCAGTTCTTC CASSPGGSSYNEQFF
TRBJ2-1 TRBD2 TRBV6-5 few TGCGCTGCTAGCGGGGGATACAATGAGCAGTTCTTC CAASGGYNEQFF
TRBJ1-5 . TRBV25-1 few TGTGCCAGCAGTGGGCAATATCAGCCCCAGCATTTT CASSGQYQPQHF
TRBJ2-7 TRBD1 TRBV9 . TGTGCCAGCAGCGTGGGACAGACAGAGTACGAGCAGTACTTC CASSVGQTEYEQYF
TRBJ2-3 . TRBV5-4 . TGTGCCAGCAGCGAGAGTCTAGATACGCAGTATTTT CASSESLDTQYF
TRBJ1-2 . TRBV6-5 few TGTGCCAGCACCTACCCCGGGTCGGGGGGCTACACCTTC CASTYPGSGGYTF
TRBJ2-5 . TRBV5-1 few TGCGCCAGCAGCTTGGAGTTTGAGGGGACCCAGTACTTC CASSLEFEGTQYF
TRBJ1-2 . TRBV6-5 few TGTGCCAGCAGTTACTCGAATCCGGGCAGGGATAATGGCTACACCTTC CASSYSNPGRDNGYTF
TRBJ2-7 . TRBV9 . TGTGCCAGCAGCCTTGACCGGGGCTACGAGCAGTACTTC CASSLDRGYEQYF
TRBJ1-2 . TRBV15 many TGTGCCACCAGCAGGGAGACACGGGATGCAAGAAATTATGGCTACACCTTC CATSRETRDARNYGYTF
TRBJ2-5 TRBD2 TRBV5-1 . TGCGCCAGCAGCTGGGCTAGCGGGAGGGGGCAAGAGACCCAGTACTTC CASSWASGRGQETQYF
TRBJ2-1 . TRBV5-1 medium-sized TGCGCCAGCAGCTTGGACGGGAGCGATGAGCAGTTCTTC CASSLDGSDEQFF
TRBJ1-6 . TRBV2 . TGTGCCAGCAGTAAAAACAGGGTCGGGCTTAATTCACCCCTCCACTTT CASSKNRVGLNSPLHF
TRBJ2-7 . TRBV18 few TGTGCCAGCTCCCGTAGCGTCTCCTACGAGCAGTACTTC CASSRSVSYEQYF